These 22 T cell receptor beta chains share one sample of origin, sequenced in a study of T cell responses to AZD1222 COVID-19 vaccine. Data came from immunoSEQ multiplex PCR; TCRdb stores just in-frame clones and leaves some out. Here the sample spans around 200,000 clones, about nine tenths being singletons. The sample here was peripheral blood, taken on day 0 of AZD1222 vaccination. All receptors derive from an adult in good health.

CDR3: CASSLGTGLMTEAFF. As DNA, the CDR3 is TGTGCCAGCAGCTTAGGGACGGGTCTGATGACTGAAGCTTTCTTT. The gene calls are TRBV7-9 and TRBJ1-1; D is unclear. V lost 1 base and J lost 5, with 14 bases in between. CDR1 and CDR2 from the germline V gene are SEHNR and FQNEAQ (reference sequence). This CDR3 region has 15 residues.

The rearrangement uses TRBV7-8 and TRBJ2-3; D is undetermined. The germline gives CDR1 SGHVS, CDR2 FQNEAQ. The CDR3 has 15 residues. The germline V and J ends were trimmed by 0 bases and 2 bases, with 9 bases remaining between them. CDR3 in amino acids: CASSLAADLTDTQYF. CDR3 nucleotides: TGTGCCAGCAGCTTAGCGGCGGACCTCACAGATACGCAGTATTTT.

The chain joins TRBV29-1 to TRBJ2-2, with D perhaps matching TRBD1 (5 bases). This CDR3 contains 14 residues. Germline loops: CDR1 SQVTM, CDR2 ANQGSEA. V lost 7 bases to trimming and J lost 0 bases, with 12 bases between them. CDR3 nucleotide sequence: TGCAGCGGACTGAAGACAGCGAACACCGGGGAGCTGTTTTTT. Residues: CSGLKTANTGELFF.

The chain is built from TRBV5-4 and TRBJ1-4; 10 bases line up with TRBD1. Unmatched junction bases numbered 6, after V lost 5 bases and J lost 11 bases. The CDR3 consists of 13 residues. The germline gives CDR1 SGHNT, CDR2 YYREEE (reference sequence). CDR3 bases: TGTGCCAGCAGTGGCTGGGGACAGGGGAAACTGTTTTTT. It yields the protein CASSGWGQGKLFF. Full variable domain (rest looked up from reference TRBV5-4 and TRBJ1-4): ETGVTQSPTHLIKTRGQQVTLRCSSQSGHNTVSWYQQALGQGPQFIFQYYREEENGRGNFPPRFSGLQFPNYSSELNVNALELDDSALYLCASSGWGQGKLFFGSGTQLSVL.

V is TRBV6-5 and J is TRBJ1-1; possibly TRBD1 for D (5 bases). The CDR3 has 15 amino acids. V lost 2 bases and J lost 5, with 15 bases in between. Germline assignment: CDR1 MNHEY and CDR2 SVGAGI. Here the CDR3 DNA reads TGTGCCAGCAGTTACGTGTCTGGGGCAGGGACTGAAGCTTTCTTT. Amino acid sequence: CASSYVSGAGTEAFF.

The rearrangement joins TRBV28 to TRBJ1-6; D is ambiguous. This CDR3 has 15 residues. The V gene's germline CDR1 is MDHEN and CDR2 SYDVKM. Trimming cost V 6 bases and J 6 bases, with 15 bases left between them. The CDR3 DNA follows: TGTGCCAGCAGCCAGACTGGGTTCGGTAATTCACCCCTCCACTTT. Translated, it gives CASSQTGFGNSPLHF.

The chain couples TRBV28 to TRBJ1-1; D is uncertain. Trimming took 7 bases from V and 4 from J, leaving 16 bases between them. The germline gives CDR1 MDHEN, CDR2 SYDVKM. The CDR3 is 14 amino acids. The CDR3 sequence: CASTEPFYRTEAFF. CDR3 nucleotides: TGTGCCAGCACGGAACCTTTTTACCGCACTGAAGCTTTCTTT.

The chain couples TRBV6-5 to TRBJ2-7, with TRBD1 identical over 7 bases. The trim removed 8 bases at V and 2 bases at J, leaving 6 bases unmatched. The CDR3 spans 13 residues. Germline V lookup: CDR1 MNHEY, CDR2 SVGAGI. For the CDR3, the DNA is TGTGCCAGCCGTTTCGGGACAGCCTACGAGCAGTACTTC. Its protein product is CASRFGTAYEQYF.

This clone showed up just once. This chain connects TRBV28 to TRBJ2-7, with 9 bases that match TRBD2. With V trimmed by 8 bases and J by 6 bases, 11 bases remained unmatched. The CDR3 has 14 amino acids. Germline V lookup: CDR1 MDHEN, CDR2 SYDVKM. CDR3 region: CASGNSGSPLEQYF. The CDR3 DNA reads TGTGCCAGCGGAAATAGCGGGAGTCCGCTCGAGCAGTACTTC. The whole variable domain, filled in from reference TRBV28 and TRBJ2-7, reads DVKVTQSSRYLVKRTGEKVFLECVQDMDHENMFWYRQDPGLGLRLIYFSYDVKMKEKGDIPEGYSVSREKKERFSLILESASTNQTSMYLCASGNSGSPLEQYFGPGTRLTVT.

This clone was found once. V and J are TRBV7-3 and TRBJ2-1; 7 bases are shared with TRBD2. CDR1 and CDR2 from the germline V gene are SGHTA and FQGTGA. This CDR3 region has 16 residues. J gave up 0 bases and V 5 bases, and 7 bases lay outside the gene matches. The CDR3 bases are TGTGCCAGCAGCCGAATAGCGGGCAGCTCCTACAATGAGCAGTTCTTC. Residues: CASSRIAGSSYNEQFF.

This clone was counted once. The V and J genes are TRBV20-1 and TRBJ2-7; D uncertain. V was shortened by 3 bases and J by 5 bases, with 8 bases between the two germline ends. The CDR3 is made up of 11 amino acids. Germline V CDR1 and CDR2: DFQATT, SNEGSKA (reference sequence). The DNA for the CDR3 is TGCAGTGCTAGGAAACTCGACGAGCAGTACTTC. Translating it yields CSARKLDEQYF.

The chain links TRBV19 to TRBJ2-2, with a tentative D call TRBD2 (7 bases). Germline CDR1 and CDR2: LNHDA and SQIVND (reference sequence). This CDR3 region has 17 residues. Trimming removed 6 bases at V and 3 bases at J, with 20 bases between. CDR3 region: CASRRGGFSPHTGELFF. The CDR3 DNA reads as TGTGCCAGTAGAAGGGGGGGGTTTAGTCCCCACACCGGGGAGCTGTTTTTT.

The V gene is TRBV7-8, the J gene TRBJ2-3, with a tentative D call TRBD1 (5 bases). Trimming cost V 1 base and J 2 bases, with 16 bases left between them. This CDR3 region has 17 residues. CDR1 is SGHVS and CDR2 is FQNEAQ in the germline V gene. The CDR3 sequence: CASSLEYSGADTDTQYF. Here the CDR3 DNA reads TGTGCCAGCAGCTTAGAATACTCTGGGGCCGACACAGATACGCAGTATTTT.

The CDR3 coding sequence is TGCAGCGCCGGTGGGGGGGCGCGTGGCTACACCTTC. This gives the protein CSAGGGARGYTF. V and J are TRBV29-1 and TRBJ1-2; possible D gene TRBD1, 6 bases. Germline V CDR1 and CDR2: SQVTM, ANQGSEA. The CDR3 covers 12 residues. Trimming pared 7 bases from V and 7 bases from J, leaving 16 bases between.

V usage is TRBV14 and J usage is TRBJ1-1; possibly TRBD1 for D (5 bases). This CDR3 is built from 15 residues. Trimming left V 0 bases short and J 3 bases short, with 11 bases between. The germline V gene encodes CDR1 SGHDN and CDR2 FVKESK. Here the CDR3 reads CASSQEAGPHTEAFF. The CDR3 DNA sequence: TGTGCCAGCAGCCAAGAGGCAGGGCCCCACACTGAAGCTTTCTTT.

The rearrangement joins TRBV18 to TRBJ1-1; 7 bases are a match to TRBD1. The CDR3 consists of 14 residues. Germline loops: CDR1 KGHSH, CDR2 LQKENI. After removal of 3 bases from V and 11 bases from J, the junction contained 12 bases not matched to a gene. The CDR3 here is CASSPAGTATNAFF. The DNA of the CDR3 is TGTGCCAGCTCACCTGCCGGGACAGCAACTAACGCTTTCTTT. Filled out from reference TRBV18 and TRBJ1-1, the complete variable domain reads NAGVMQNPRHLVRRRGQEARLRCSPMKGHSHVYWYRQLPEEGLKFMVYLQKENIIDESGMPKERFSAEFPKEGPSILRIQQVVRGDSAAYFCASSPAGTATNAFFGQGTRLTVV.

The rearrangement links TRBV9 to TRBJ2-2; TRBD1 is a possible D gene (5 bases). Per the germline V gene, CDR1 is SGDLS and CDR2 is YYNGEE. Trimming shortened V by 0 bases and J by 5 bases, and 8 bases separated the two germline ends. The CDR3 covers 14 residues. The CDR3 loop reads CASSVAGATGELFF. Written as DNA, the CDR3 is TGTGCCAGCAGCGTAGCTGGGGCAACCGGGGAGCTGTTTTTT.

Only one count was recorded for this clone. This chain links TRBV6-5 with TRBJ2-3; no clear D gene. Germline V gene data show CDR1 as MNHEY and CDR2 as SVGAGI. The CDR3 has 12 residues. Trimming pared 6 bases from V and 4 bases from J, leaving 8 bases between. The CDR3 DNA reads TGTGCCAGCAGCAGCCACCCAGATACGCAGTATTTT. Translated: CASSSHPDTQYF.

This sequence joins TRBV29-1 and TRBJ2-2; 7 nucleotides match TRBD1. The ends lost 6 bases at V and 0 bases at J; junction bases unmatched: 7. The CDR3 consists of 15 residues. Germline V gene lookup returns CDR1 SQVTM and CDR2 ANQGSEA. Here the CDR3 DNA reads TGCAGCGTCAAGTCGGGACAGACGAACACCGGGGAGCTGTTTTTT. Its translation is CSVKSGQTNTGELFF.

This sequence joins TRBV18 and TRBJ2-7; 10 nucleotides agree with TRBD2. Germline CDR1 is KGHSH and CDR2 is LQKENI. V gave up 1 base and J gave up 0 bases; unmatched junction bases: 12. CDR3 size: 19 residues. CDR3 in amino acids: CASSPRAELAGPFSYEQYF. CDR3 in DNA: TGTGCCAGCTCACCACGAGCTGAACTAGCGGGGCCCTTCTCCTACGAGCAGTACTTC.

The chain carries TRBV19 and TRBJ2-6; D is undetermined. Trimming pared 5 bases from V and 3 bases from J, leaving 11 bases between. There are 15 residues in the CDR3. In germline, CDR1 is LNHDA, CDR2 SQIVND (reference sequence). CDR3 nucleotides: TGTGCCAGTAGTTCGGGTAGGGATGGGGCCAACGTCCTGACTTTC. Amino acids: CASSSGRDGANVLTF. The whole variable domain, remainder taken from reference TRBV19 and TRBJ2-6, is DGGITQSPKYLFRKEGQNVTLSCEQNLNHDAMYWYRQDPGQGLRLIYYSQIVNDFQKGDIAEGYSVSREKKESFPLTVTSAQKNPTAFYLCASSSGRDGANVLTFGAGSRLTVL.

V and J are TRBV4-1 and TRBJ2-2; unclear D gene. Germline V gene sequence: CDR1 MGHRA, CDR2 YSYEKL. The CDR3 contains 13 residues. V lost 0 bases, J lost 8 bases, and 7 bases lay in between. As DNA, the CDR3 is TGCGCCAGCAGCCAAGAAGGAGTGGGGGAGCTGTTTTTT. It encodes CASSQEGVGELFF.